Below, 27 T cell receptor beta chains from the same sample are listed, as sequenced in a study of spatial heterogeneity in lung cancer (dated by TCRdb to about 2019). Explained via the paper, the time point label denotes: sample taken at primary tumor resection. For TCR sequencing, whole RNA was extracted from tumor and nontumor lung tissue, or from cryopreserved PBMC samples, and no cell sorting was done. Library preparation was by 5' RACE. Sequencing used a NextSeq 500. The public reads were reanalyzed by TCRdb: fastp trimming at Q25, MiXCR alignment, in-frame beta chains only. Identical CDR3 protein sequences are pooled into one entry, listed with their most common genes and DNA. This sample lists thousands of distinct CDR3 sequences; around 20% were detected once. About 72% of the sample comes from the top ten. Here the sequenced sample was PBMCs, taken at surgery. These receptors all come from a male donor with early-stage non-small cell lung cancer.

In this sample, this clonotype turned up a few times. The rearrangement links TRBV7-2 to TRBJ2-1; 13 positions match TRBD2. With 2 bases clipped from V and 9 bases from J, the junction kept 7 bases outside the gene matches. The CDR3 totals 16 residues. CDR1 SGHTA and CDR2 FQGNSA come from the germline V gene. Here the CDR3 reads CASSLIGTSGAGEQFF. CDR3 nucleotide sequence: TGTGCCAGCAGCTTAATAGGGACTAGCGGGGCCGGTGAGCAGTTCTTC.

For this clonotype: A much larger clone lies a single base off, so this may be a read error. The chain couples TRBV7-9 to TRBJ1-4; TRBD1 agrees at 8 bases. CDR3 length: 16 residues. Germline-derived CDR1 and CDR2 are SEHNR and FQNEAQ (reference sequence). The CDR3 DNA is TGTACCAGCAGCTTAGGACAGGGTACAGCTAATGAAAAACTGTTTTTT. Translated, it gives CTSSLGQGTANEKLFF. Combining the CDR3 with reference TRBV7-9 and TRBJ1-4 gives the whole variable domain DTGVSQNPRHKITKRGQNVTFRCDPISEHNRLYWYRQTLGQGPEFLTYFQNEAQLEKSRLLSDRFSAERPKGSFSTLEIQRTEQGDSAMYLCTSSLGQGTANEKLFFGSGTQLSVL.

This clonotype was counted at least ten times. The V and J genes are TRBV11-2 and TRBJ2-3; 8 bases map to TRBD2. The CDR3 loop spans 20 amino acids. The germline CDR1 and CDR2 sequences are SGHAT and FQNNGV. J was trimmed by 2 bases and V by 0 bases; bases with no gene match: 16. CDR3 bases: TGTGCCAGCAGCTTAGAAAGGGCAGCGACCGGGACTAGATACACAGATACGCAGTATTTT. Translation: CASSLERAATGTRYTDTQYF.

By its share, this clonotype is medium-sized (0.01 to 0.1%). The V call is TRBV29-1, the J call TRBJ1-1; TRBD1 is a possible D gene (5 bases). This CDR3 comprises 11 residues. Between the trimmed V and J ends, which lost 5 bases and 1 base, there was a span of 5 bases. Looked up from germline, CDR1 is SQVTM and CDR2 is ANQGSEA. The CDR3 DNA reads as TGCAGCGTTCAGGGGAACACTGAAGCTTTCTTT. Its protein is CSVQGNTEAFF.

The genes are TRBV29-1 and TRBJ2-2; TRBD1 agrees at 10 bases. V shed 6 bases and J 4 bases; nucleotides not matched to a gene: 11. The CDR3 consists of 16 residues. Germline V gene sequence: CDR1 SQVTM, CDR2 ANQGSEA. As DNA, the CDR3 is TGCAGCGTGCGGGGGACAGGGGCTCGGGGCACCGGGGAGCTGTTTTTT. It is translated as CSVRGTGARGTGELFF.

The chain has TRBV3-1 and TRBJ1-5, with D perhaps matching TRBD1 (6 bases). Between the trimmed V and J ends, which lost 3 bases and 5 bases, there was a span of 8 bases. This CDR3 spans 13 amino acids. Germline CDR1 LGHDT, CDR2 YNNKEL (reference sequence). CDR3: CASSQQGYQPQHF. In DNA form, the CDR3 reads TGTGCCAGCAGCCAGCAGGGGTATCAGCCCCAGCATTTT.

This clonotype has at least ten counts. This chain joins TRBV6-6 and TRBJ2-6; D is uncertain. The CDR3 extends over 16 amino acids. The V and J ends lost 5 bases and 0 bases respectively, with 11 bases between them. The germline CDR1 and CDR2 sequences are MNHNY and SVGAGI (reference sequence). Written as DNA, the CDR3 is TGTGCCAGCAGTCTTCGACCATTCTCTGGGGCCAACGTCCTGACTTTC. Translating it yields CASSLRPFSGANVLTF.

This clonotype was counted ten times or more. The chain links TRBV20-1 to TRBJ2-7; 11 bases match TRBD2. Trimming at V came to 7 bases and at J to 2 bases, leaving 4 bases not matched to a gene. Germline assignment: CDR1 DFQATT and CDR2 SNEGSKA (reference sequence). The CDR3 length is 13 residues. The CDR3 DNA reads as TGCAGTGTCCAGACTAGCGGGGCCTACGAGCAGTACTTC. Its protein product is CSVQTSGAYEQYF.

The V gene is TRBV7-8, the J gene TRBJ2-1; tentatively, D is TRBD1 or TRBD2 (5 bases each). The germline CDR1 and CDR2 sequences are SGHVS and FQNEAQ. The CDR3 consists of 13 residues. With 5 bases removed from V and 5 bases from J, the gap between germline ends came to 10 bases. CDR3 loop: CASSLGRHNEQFF. Written as DNA, the CDR3 is TGTGCCAGCAGCCTGGGACGACACAATGAGCAGTTCTTC.

Sample share makes this clonotype medium-sized. The genes are TRBV19 and TRBJ2-3; D not certain. Between the trimmed V and J ends, which lost 6 bases and 1 base, there was a span of 14 bases. The CDR3 is 15 amino acids. Germline CDR1 and CDR2: LNHDA and SQIVND (reference sequence). The CDR3 loop is CASRTSGAGTDTQYF. Here the CDR3 DNA reads TGTGCCAGTAGAACATCGGGCGCAGGCACAGATACGCAGTATTTT. The complete variable domain, with remaining parts taken from reference TRBV19 and TRBJ2-3, reads DGGITQSPKYLFRKEGQNVTLSCEQNLNHDAMYWYRQDPGQGLRLIYYSQIVNDFQKGDIAEGYSVSREKKESFPLTVTSAQKNPTAFYLCASRTSGAGTDTQYFGPGTRLTVL.

This clonotype was detected ten times or more. The V call is TRBV6-5, the J call TRBJ1-2, with 7 positions matching TRBD1. This CDR3 comprises 14 residues. Losses at the gene ends were 2 bases for V and 11 bases for J; bases not matched to a gene: 11. Germline V gives CDR1 MNHEY, CDR2 SVGAGI. CDR3 DNA: TGTGCCAGCAGTTACACCGGGACAGCCGTGAGTTACACCTTC. This gives the protein CASSYTGTAVSYTF.

This clonotype appeared a few times. This rearrangement joins TRBV5-1 to TRBJ2-3, with D hard to call. V dropped 5 bases and J dropped 5 bases, with 6 bases sitting between them. CDR1 and CDR2 (germline): SGHRS, YFSETQ. CDR3 length equals 11 residues. The DNA of the CDR3 is TGCGCCAGCAGAGCAGGAGATACGCAGTATTTT. Protein product: CASRAGDTQYF.

This clonotype is a singleton in its sample. The DNA for the CDR3 is TGTGCCAGCAGCCCAACAGGGTTTGACGAGCAGTACTTC. The encoded protein is CASSPTGFDEQYF. This sequence joins TRBV9 and TRBJ2-7, with a possible D match to TRBD1 (6 bases). The germline V gene encodes CDR1 SGDLS and CDR2 YYNGEE. The CDR3 has 13 amino acids. Trimming removed 4 bases from V and 5 bases from J, with 13 bases in between.

This clonotype has at least ten counts. This chain connects TRBV14 to TRBJ2-7, with unresolved D. Germline V gene lookup returns CDR1 SGHDN and CDR2 FVKESK. The V gene lost 1 base and the J gene lost 9 bases, with 16 bases spanning the gap. The CDR3 extends over 14 amino acids. CDR3: CASSQAVVPTRQYF. CDR3 nucleotide sequence: TGTGCCAGCAGCCAAGCAGTCGTTCCTACGAGGCAGTACTTC. The variable domain in full, with the rest retrieved from reference TRBV14 and TRBJ2-7, is EAGVTQFPSHSVIEKGQTVTLRCDPISGHDNLYWYRRVMGKEIKFLLHFVKESKQDESGMPNNRFLAERTGGTYSTLKVQPAELEDSGVYFCASSQAVVPTRQYFGPGTRLTVT.

The J gene is TRBJ2-7, the V gene TRBV28; 10 positions agree with TRBD1. The CDR3 is made up of 15 amino acids. Germline CDR1 reads MDHEN; CDR2 reads SYDVKM. V trimming: 6 bases; J trimming: 2 bases; junction bases outside the gene matches: 7. The CDR3 coding sequence is TGTGCCAGCAGCCCGACCGGGACAGGGGCCTACGAGCAGTACTTC. Protein: CASSPTGTGAYEQYF. Looking up the rest from reference TRBV28 and TRBJ2-7 gives the full variable domain: DVKVTQSSRYLVKRTGEKVFLECVQDMDHENMFWYRQDPGLGLRLIYFSYDVKMKEKGDIPEGYSVSREKKERFSLILESASTNQTSMYLCASSPTGTGAYEQYFGPGTRLTVT.

This clonotype was picked up a small number of times. V is TRBV10-2 and J is TRBJ1-1; a weak D match, TRBD1 (5 bases). Germline lookup yields CDR1 WSHSY and CDR2 SAAADI. The germline V and J ends were trimmed by 0 bases and 5 bases, with 13 bases remaining between them. The CDR3 has 15 amino acids. The CDR3 reads CASSESTAPRTEAFF. CDR3 in DNA: TGCGCCAGCAGTGAGTCGACAGCCCCGAGGACTGAAGCTTTCTTT.

This clonotype was picked up a small number of times. The V gene is TRBV20-1, the J gene TRBJ2-7; TRBD1 might be the D (5 bases). The CDR3 spans 14 residues. V lost 0 bases, J lost 3 bases, and 12 bases lay in between. Germline V lookup: CDR1 DFQATT, CDR2 SNEGSKA (reference sequence). The CDR3 coding sequence is TGCAGTGCTAGAGATCAAGGCCAGGGCTACGAGCAGTACTTC. Translated: CSARDQGQGYEQYF.

The chain joins TRBV7-8 to TRBJ2-2, with 8 bases matching TRBD2. Losses at the gene ends were 4 bases for V and 5 bases for J; bases not matched to a gene: 15. The CDR3 runs 18 residues. Per germline, CDR1 SGHVS and CDR2 FQNEAQ. CDR3 loop: CASSSRGTRRARTGELFF. CDR3 in DNA: TGTGCCAGCAGCTCGCGAGGGACTAGACGGGCGAGAACCGGGGAGCTGTTTTTT.

This clonotype was seen repeatedly, ten times or more. CDR3 in amino acids: CSVVGTGYSNQPQHF. The CDR3 DNA reads TGCAGCGTAGTGGGGACAGGTTATAGCAATCAGCCCCAGCATTTT. V is TRBV29-1 and J is TRBJ1-5; 8 nucleotides line up with TRBD1. V was pared by 6 bases and J by 0 bases, with 7 bases of the junction left unmatched. Germline CDR1 and CDR2: SQVTM and ANQGSEA. The CDR3 is 15 residues long. Full variable domain (rest looked up from reference TRBV29-1 and TRBJ1-5): SAVISQKPSRDICQRGTSLTIQCQVDSQVTMMFWYRQQPGQSLTLIATANQGSEATYESGFVIDKFPISRPNLTFSTLTVSNMSPEDSSIYLCSVVGTGYSNQPQHFGDGTRLSIL.

The chain employs TRBV9 and TRBJ1-1; D call uncertain. The CDR3 has 13 residues. Germline-derived CDR1 and CDR2 are SGDLS and YYNGEE. V was trimmed by 3 bases and J by 6 bases, leaving 12 bases between them. This chain's CDR3 is CASSAENWAEAFF. The CDR3, as DNA: TGTGCCAGCAGCGCCGAGAATTGGGCTGAAGCTTTCTTT. Complete variable domain (other parts from reference TRBV9 and TRBJ1-1): DSGVTQTPKHLITATGQRVTLRCSPRSGDLSVYWYQQSLDQGLQFLIQYYNGEERAKGNILERFSAQQFPDLHSELNLSSLELGDSALYFCASSAENWAEAFFGQGTRLTVV.

Sample share makes this clonotype medium-sized. The chain employs TRBV27 and TRBJ2-7, with D perhaps given as TRBD1 or TRBD2 (9 bases each). CDR3 length: 20 residues. V shed 6 bases and J shed 5 bases, with 35 bases lying between them. Germline CDR1 is MNHEY and CDR2 is SMNVEV (reference sequence). CDR3 sequence: CASSRTGVLAGSEGIHEQYF. The CDR3 region has the DNA TGTGCCAGCAGCCGGACAGGGGTCCTAGCGGGATCCGAAGGCATCCACGAGCAGTACTTC.

This chain links TRBV7-2 with TRBJ2-2; D gene uncertain. Germline lookup yields CDR1 SGHTA and CDR2 FQGNSA. Trimming removed 3 bases from V and 0 bases from J, with 11 bases in between. This CDR3 contains 16 residues. The CDR3 loop reads CASSFPPSTNTGELFF. The CDR3 region has the DNA TGTGCCAGCAGCTTCCCTCCCAGTACGAACACCGGGGAGCTGTTTTTT. Together with reference TRBV7-2 and TRBJ2-2, the CDR3 gives the full variable domain: GAGVSQSPSNKVTEKGKDVELRCDPISGHTALYWYRQSLGQGLEFLIYFQGNSAPDKSGLPSDRFSAERTGGSVSTLTIQRTQQEDSAVYLCASSFPPSTNTGELFFGEGSRLTVL.

V is TRBV11-2 and J is TRBJ2-5, with D perhaps matching TRBD1 (6 bases). The CDR3 extends over 14 amino acids. V dropped 5 bases and J dropped 4 bases, with 14 bases sitting between them. The germline V gene encodes CDR1 SGHAT and CDR2 FQNNGV. CDR3 region: CASSLQGRRETQYF. CDR3 sequence (DNA): TGTGCCAGCAGCCTACAGGGACGGCGAGAGACCCAGTACTTC. Combining the CDR3 with reference TRBV11-2 and TRBJ2-5 gives the whole variable domain EAGVAQSPRYKIIEKRQSVAFWCNPISGHATLYWYQQILGQGPKLLIQFQNNGVVDDSQLPKDRFSAERLKGVDSTLKIQPAKLEDSAVYLCASSLQGRRETQYFGPGTRLLVL.

This clonotype was counted ten times or more. This chain connects TRBV11-1 to TRBJ2-7; D gene ambiguous. The germline V gene has CDR1 SGHAT and CDR2 FQDESV (reference sequence). This CDR3 is 13 amino acids long. Trimming removed 3 bases at V and 5 bases at J, with 11 bases between. Here the CDR3 reads CASSFERRNEQYF. The CDR3 DNA follows: TGTGCCAGCAGCTTTGAAAGGCGGAACGAGCAGTACTTC.

This clonotype rates as medium-sized. This chain joins TRBV20-1 and TRBJ1-5; D may be TRBD1 (5 bases). This CDR3 has 13 amino acids. With 4 bases removed from V and 1 base from J, the gap between germline ends came to 8 bases. Germline V gene data show CDR1 as DFQATT and CDR2 as SNEGSKA (reference sequence). The CDR3 DNA reads TGCAGTGCTATGCAGGGAAGCAATCAGCCCCAGCATTTT. Encoded protein: CSAMQGSNQPQHF.

The genes are TRBV9 and TRBJ2-5; tentatively, D is TRBD2 (5 bases). The CDR3 loop spans 16 amino acids. The germline V and J ends were trimmed by 3 bases and 1 base, with 16 bases remaining between them. Germline V gene sequence: CDR1 SGDLS, CDR2 YYNGEE. The CDR3: CASSEGWQDFQETQYF. CDR3 bases: TGTGCCAGCAGCGAAGGTTGGCAGGACTTCCAAGAGACCCAGTACTTC.

By share, this clonotype counts as medium-sized (0.01 to 0.1%). This chain joins TRBV4-2 and TRBJ2-7; D is perhaps TRBD1 or TRBD2 (5 bases each). Germline CDR1 LGHNA, CDR2 YNFKEQ. Trimming removed 4 bases at V and 2 bases at J, with 15 bases between. The CDR3 runs to 15 residues. The DNA for the CDR3 is TGTGCCAGCAGCCGGTCCCCTTTGGGGGCCTACGAGCAGTACTTC. It specifies CASSRSPLGAYEQYF.